Following are 24 T cell receptor beta chains from one sample sequenced in a study of CD8 T cell repertoires and HIV-1 epitope variants. These receptors have no identified antigens. Sequenced by immunoSEQ multiplex PCR; TCRdb stores in-frame clones only, minus some. The table lists fewer than 7,000 clones, roughly two thirds of them singletons. The sequenced sample consisted of cultured CD8+ T cells derived from PBMCs. The receptors come from a male donor with HIV.

This clone came up a few times. The rearrangement links TRBV27 to TRBJ2-7; the match to TRBD1 covers 9 bases. The V gene end was trimmed by 6 bases and the J gene end by 0 bases; junction bases not matched to a gene: 9. Germline V CDR1 and CDR2: MNHEY, SMNVEV (reference sequence). The CDR3 has 16 amino acids. Here the CDR3 DNA reads TGTGCCAGCAGCCCGGGACAGGGTCGTAGCTCCTACGAGCAGTACTTC. Its protein is CASSPGQGRSSYEQYF.

The rearrangement links TRBV7-9 to TRBJ2-7; TRBD1 matches 7 bases. V was clipped by 5 bases and J by 6 bases; unmatched bases: 4. Germline V gives CDR1 SEHNR, CDR2 FQNEAQ (reference sequence). The CDR3 consists of 12 residues. The CDR3 nucleotides read TGTGCCAGCAGCCCCGACAGGGTCGAGCAGTACTTC. Encoded protein: CASSPDRVEQYF. Looking up the rest from reference TRBV7-9 and TRBJ2-7 gives the full variable domain: DTGVSQNPRHKITKRGQNVTFRCDPISEHNRLYWYRQTLGQGPEFLTYFQNEAQLEKSRLLSDRFSAERPKGSFSTLEIQRTEQGDSAMYLCASSPDRVEQYFGPGTRLTVT.

This sequence joins TRBV9 and TRBJ1-1; no reliable D call. Trimming removed 4 bases from V and 5 bases from J, with 15 bases in between. Germline V gene data show CDR1 as SGDLS and CDR2 as YYNGEE. CDR3 length: 14 amino acids. The CDR3 sequence: CASSPWTGGTEAFF. CDR3 DNA sequence: TGTGCCAGCAGCCCTTGGACGGGAGGGACTGAAGCTTTCTTT.

The chain recombines TRBV2 with TRBJ1-3; D call uncertain. CDR3 length: 15 amino acids. The germline V gene has CDR1 SNHLY and CDR2 FYNNEI. Trimming took off 2 bases at V and 3 bases at J, with 11 bases between the two ends. Written as DNA, the CDR3 is TGTGCCAGCAGTGAACCAAGGCGGGGTGGAAACACCATATATTTT. This gives the protein CASSEPRRGGNTIYF.

CDR3: CSVEDPWQGYGYTF. The CDR3 DNA is TGCAGCGTTGAAGATCCGTGGCAGGGGTATGGCTACACCTTC. This sequence joins TRBV29-1 and TRBJ1-2; D is possibly TRBD1 (6 bases). V lost 0 bases, J lost 5 bases, and 13 bases lay in between. The length of the CDR3 is 14 residues. Germline CDR1 SQVTM, CDR2 ANQGSEA.

The J gene is TRBJ1-1, the V gene TRBV6-5; no clear D gene. The germline V gene has CDR1 MNHEY and CDR2 SVGAGI. Trimming removed 0 bases from V and 3 bases from J, with 8 bases in between. The CDR3 extends over 14 amino acids. The CDR3, as DNA: TGTGCCAGCAGTTACTCGACGGGGTACACTGAAGCTTTCTTT. Protein product: CASSYSTGYTEAFF.

The chain links TRBV7-2 to TRBJ2-7; D is unclear. The CDR3 runs to 16 residues. The V end lost 2 bases, the J end lost 3 bases, and 17 bases lay between the germline ends. The germline gives CDR1 SGHTA, CDR2 FQGNSA. CDR3 sequence reads: CASSLLGLERFYEQYF. The CDR3 DNA sequence: TGTGCCAGCAGCTTATTAGGTTTGGAAAGGTTCTACGAGCAGTACTTC.

This clone was picked up one time. The chain employs TRBV9 and TRBJ2-7; TRBD2 might be the D (6 bases). Trimming removed 0 bases at V and 2 bases at J, with 12 bases between. In germline, CDR1 is SGDLS, CDR2 YYNGEE. The CDR3 runs 15 residues. The CDR3 is CASSVGDSDPYEQYF. The CDR3, as DNA: TGTGCCAGCAGCGTAGGGGACTCCGATCCCTACGAGCAGTACTTC.

The rearrangement uses TRBV28 and TRBJ2-7, with 7 bases fitting TRBD1. The trim removed 5 bases at V and 0 bases at J, leaving 7 bases unmatched. This CDR3 has 15 amino acids. CDR1 is MDHEN, CDR2 SYDVKM, per germline. CDR3: CASSPGTASSYEQYF. The CDR3 DNA sequence: TGTGCCAGCAGTCCCGGGACAGCTAGCTCCTACGAGCAGTACTTC.

The chain is built from TRBV10-3 and TRBJ1-2, with TRBD1 identical over 8 bases. CDR1 and CDR2 from the germline V gene are ENHRY and SYGVKD. The V and J ends lost 8 bases and 4 bases, in that order; junction bases with no gene match: 9. CDR3 length equals 14 residues. DNA for the CDR3: TGTGCCATCCGTTCGACAGGGGAAAGCTATGGCTACACCTTC. The encoded protein is CAIRSTGESYGYTF.

This rearrangement joins TRBV11-2 to TRBJ2-5; maybe TRBD2 (6 bases). V was clipped by 1 base and J by 2 bases, with 14 bases between them. Germline CDR1 and CDR2: SGHAT and FQNNGV. The CDR3 contains 16 residues. CDR3 sequence (DNA): TGTGCCAGCAGCTTAGGGGCGGGGCTGGGGCAAGAGACCCAGTACTTC. This sequence encodes CASSLGAGLGQETQYF.

In nucleotides, the CDR3 is TGCAGCGTTTGGGCCGAGACTCGGAATTTCGGCTACACCTTC. It yields the protein CSVWAETRNFGYTF. The chain joins TRBV29-1 to TRBJ1-2, with D uncertain. Trimming removed 5 bases at V and 8 bases at J, with 21 bases between. Germline V gene data show CDR1 as SQVTM and CDR2 as ANQGSEA. CDR3 length: 14 amino acids.

The chain is built from TRBV28 and TRBJ2-7; 7 positions match TRBD1. The CDR3 runs to 15 residues. Trimming cost V 8 bases and J 6 bases; bases outside gene matches: 16. Germline CDR1 and CDR2: MDHEN and SYDVKM. The CDR3 is CASRIEQGPNREQYF. The CDR3 DNA reads as TGTGCCAGCCGGATTGAACAGGGGCCCAATCGCGAGCAGTACTTC.

Worth noting for this clone: Other DNA sequences in this specimen translate into the identical CDR3. This chain connects TRBV5-6 to TRBJ2-2; D is undetermined. CDR3 length equals 14 residues. V lost 0 bases and J 0 bases, leaving 3 bases between the germline ends. Germline CDR1 and CDR2: SGHDT and YYEEEE. Here the CDR3 DNA reads TGTGCCAGCAGCTTGGGGCCGAACACCGGGGAGCTGTTTTTT. This translates into CASSLGPNTGELFF.

This sequence joins TRBV7-8 and TRBJ1-5; 7 bases are a match to TRBD1. V shed 3 bases and J 3 bases; nucleotides not matched to a gene: 11. From germline, CDR1 is SGHVS and CDR2 FQNEAQ. The CDR3 sequence is 17 residues long. The CDR3 spells CASSFFFYRGPNQPQHF. The CDR3 DNA reads TGTGCCAGCAGCTTTTTCTTTTACAGGGGTCCCAATCAGCCCCAGCATTTT.

The chain has TRBV5-1 and TRBJ2-6; D may correspond to TRBD1 or TRBD2 (6 bases each). Germline CDR1 SGHRS, CDR2 YFSETQ. This CDR3 region has 19 residues. Between the trimmed V and J ends, which lost 2 bases and 2 bases, there was a span of 20 bases. The CDR3 DNA is TGCGCCAGCAGCTTAAGGATATCAATGGGGGGCCCTGGGGCCAACGTCCTGACTTTC. This sequence encodes CASSLRISMGGPGANVLTF.

The chain couples TRBV5-6 to TRBJ2-2, with TRBD2 as a possible D gene (5 bases). V lost 4 bases to trimming and J lost 6 bases, with 7 bases between them. This CDR3 spans 12 amino acids. The V gene's germline CDR1 is SGHDT and CDR2 YYEEEE. The CDR3 DNA sequence: TGTGCCAGCAGCGTCGGGGCCGGGGAGCTGTTTTTT. Amino acids: CASSVGAGELFF.

The gene calls are TRBV27 and TRBJ2-2; tentative D call: TRBD2 (5 bases). V dropped 8 bases and J dropped 6 bases, with 22 bases sitting between them. Germline V gene sequence: CDR1 MNHEY, CDR2 SMNVEV (reference sequence). The CDR3 totals 16 residues. CDR3 sequence reads: CASSWGRGQKAGELFF. The DNA for the CDR3 is TGTGCCAGCTCCTGGGGAAGAGGGCAAAAGGCCGGGGAGCTGTTTTTT.

This chain joins TRBV28 and TRBJ2-1; 11 bases match TRBD2. Germline CDR1 and CDR2: MDHEN and SYDVKM. V lost 8 bases to trimming and J lost 7 bases; unmatched junction nucleotides: 7. The CDR3 covers 14 residues. Here the CDR3 DNA reads TGTGCCAGCCTCACTAGCGGGGGATGGAATGAGCAGTTCTTC. This sequence encodes CASLTSGGWNEQFF. Based on the CDR3 plus reference TRBV28 and TRBJ2-1, the full variable domain is DVKVTQSSRYLVKRTGEKVFLECVQDMDHENMFWYRQDPGLGLRLIYFSYDVKMKEKGDIPEGYSVSREKKERFSLILESASTNQTSMYLCASLTSGGWNEQFFGPGTRLTVL.

The V call is TRBV7-2, the J call TRBJ1-1; D gene uncertain. This CDR3 contains 14 residues. V was cut by 3 bases and J by 0 bases, with 8 bases left in between. Germline lookup yields CDR1 SGHTA and CDR2 FQGNSA. The CDR3 protein is CASSFKQLNTEAFF. CDR3 nucleotide sequence: TGTGCCAGCAGCTTTAAACAGTTGAACACTGAAGCTTTCTTT. The whole variable domain, remainder taken from reference TRBV7-2 and TRBJ1-1, is GAGVSQSPSNKVTEKGKDVELRCDPISGHTALYWYRQSLGQGLEFLIYFQGNSAPDKSGLPSDRFSAERTGGSVSTLTIQRTQQEDSAVYLCASSFKQLNTEAFFGQGTRLTVV.

J is TRBJ2-3 and V is TRBV19, with TRBD2 matching 9 bases. Looked up from germline, CDR1 is LNHDA and CDR2 is SQIVND (reference sequence). The CDR3 is 15 residues long. V gave up 8 bases and J gave up 3 bases; unmatched junction bases: 9. Written as DNA, the CDR3 is TGTGCCAGTGATTCGCGGGGGGGCGAAACAGATACGCAGTATTTT. Translating gives CASDSRGGETDTQYF.

The chain employs TRBV4-3 and TRBJ2-3; 9 bases line up with TRBD2. The CDR3 extends over 16 amino acids. Germline V gene data show CDR1 as LGHNA and CDR2 as YSLEER. V shed 0 bases and J 2 bases; nucleotides not matched to a gene: 3. Here the CDR3 DNA reads TGCGCCAGCAGCCAAGATCCTAGCGGGATCACAGATACGCAGTATTTT. Translated: CASSQDPSGITDTQYF.

This clone was picked up a small number of times. The gene calls are TRBV6-1 and TRBJ2-2; tentative D call: TRBD2 (6 bases). The CDR3 is 15 amino acids. Germline assignment: CDR1 MNHNS and CDR2 SASEGT. Trimming stripped 6 bases from V and 2 bases from J, with 13 bases between. CDR3 loop: CASSSGTLNTGELFF. The CDR3 DNA follows: TGTGCCAGCAGCTCCGGGACTCTTAACACCGGGGAGCTGTTTTTT.

The chain links TRBV27 to TRBJ2-2; TRBD2 matches 13 bases. J gave up 5 bases and V 6 bases, and 21 bases lay outside the gene matches. Germline V gives CDR1 MNHEY, CDR2 SMNVEV (reference sequence). This CDR3 has 21 amino acids. For the CDR3, the DNA is TGTGCCAGCAGATCCACCACCACTAGCGGGGGGGCCTCTGGACTAACCGGGGAGCTGTTTTTT. This translates into CASRSTTTSGGASGLTGELFF.